This TCR beta chain was profiled in a study of T cells in Graves' hyperthyroidism and ophthalmopathy (dated by TCRdb to the late 2010s). Study-wide context: Peripheral blood was sampled at the time of initial diagnosis, prior to any treatment. To identify TCR V-J signatures that set the groups apart, the researchers used a discovery cohort of 90 to 100 patients, made up of some 41 with Graves' ophthalmopathy and about 60 with stable Graves' hyperthyroidism. Prospective prediction of ophthalmopathy was tested in an independent validation cohort of 18 to 20 hyperthyroidism patients and approximately 17 patients who later progressed to ophthalmopathy. The roughly 100 discovery patients were divided at random into training and test sets in a 7:3 ratio. In addition, the study compared T-cell repertoires in thyroid tissue and in blood from five or six Graves' hyperthyroidism patients. After blood sampling, hyperthyroidism patients were treated with methimazole at a starting dose of 30 mg daily, and ophthalmopathy patients were treated with high-dose intravenous methylprednisolone. The paper reports TCR Vbeta CDR3 sequencing of some 140 peripheral blood samples: 40 or so ophthalmopathy, 70 to 85 hyperthyroidism and approximately 17 progressor patients.

The table lists this clonotype with a few counts. The antigen it binds to is not known. Per-base quality was not reported, and no clone a single base away is much larger than it. Overall study outcomes, separate from this receptor: Blood samples also contained most of the expanded thyroid clonotypes (frequency above 0.001), which suggests that blood repertoires may reflect thyroid immune responses. In validation, the model predicted progression to ophthalmopathy a median of 6.5 months before onset, with over 60% sensitivity and about 75% specificity. In cross-validation, a model built on a 13 V-J signature told ophthalmopathy apart from stable hyperthyroidism with 85% to 90% sensitivity and roughly 82% specificity, and in testing the same model reached 80%/75%. Sample size was not statistically predetermined, and investigators were not blinded to group allocation.

Inclusive of the bounding cysteine and phenylalanine, the CDR3 is 13 residues long. Of the read, only the CDR3 DNA is kept; its 39 bases are in frame from base 1. V lost 5 bases and J lost 5 bases; the stretch between them is 7 bases long. CDR1 and CDR2 are read off the germline V gene (reference sequence) as LNHDA and SQIVND. The hyperthyroidism patients were between 18 and 65 years old and newly diagnosed, with a disease duration of less than 2 months. The study excluded patients with uncontrolled infections, other autoimmune diseases, pregnancy or lactation. Diagnoses were based on clinical symptoms, serum thyroxine and TRAb, thyroid ultrasound and orbital computed tomography. Blood from progressor patients was collected at the time of first diagnosis with hyperthyroidism, before any ophthalmopathy symptoms had appeared. PBMCs were isolated from about 10 ml of fresh peripheral blood by Ficoll-Paque density gradient centrifugation. Progressor patients were initially diagnosed with Graves' hyperthyroidism and developed ophthalmopathy during follow-up. Total RNA was extracted using Trizol reagent, and RNA quality was assessed on an Agilent 2100 Bioanalyzer.

TCR beta CDR3 regions were amplified from RNA transcripts. The first round of RT-PCR for the TCR CDR3 was performed with the HTBI primer set and the Qiagen OneStep RT-PCR kit. The libraries were constructed in a second round of multiplex PCR and then size-selected and purified. The libraries were sequenced on an Illumina HiSeq2000 using paired-end 100 bp reads. In the authors' own workflow: SOAPnuke was used to process the raw data, with reads discarded if the reads contained adapters or uncalled bases, had a mean Phred below 15, or lacked an exact constant-primer or identifier match. COPE v1.2.5 was used to merge high-quality paired reads, and clonotypes were defined as unique nucleotide sequences. MiTCR v1.1 was used to align clonotypes to the IMGT TRBV, TRBD and TRBJ reference segments. Only V-J combinations with frequency above 0.0001, covering about 99% of repertoires, were analysed. The TCS score was defined as F50 (clonal expansion) divided by E x V (chaos), with BLOSUM62-based TCRdist calculated between CDR3 peptides within each V-J. Welch's t-statistics and random forest reduced around 510 V-J features to about 12, which were used in a naive Bayes classifier (R e1071). TCRdb reprocessed the public reads (quality trimming at Q25 with fastp, clone calling with MiXCR) and kept in-frame beta chains. Every CDR3 protein is listed once, alongside the most common genes and DNA of its rows. TCRdb, not the authors, supplied the V and J calls. The sample table holds more than 350,000 distinct CDR3 sequences, of which about a sixth were seen once. The ten largest clones take up 34% of the sample.

The receptor was isolated from a young woman with Graves' hyperthyroidism that later progressed to Graves' ophthalmopathy. The chain is encoded by TRBV19 joined to TRBJ1-6, with the D gene not confidently named. Specimen: blood. The CDR3 reads CASSVQHNSPLHF. In nucleotide form, the sequence is TGTGCCAGTAGTGTTCAGCATAATTCACCCCTCCACTTT.